The rows below give T cell receptor beta chains drawn from one sample of a study of early T cells in non-severe SARS-CoV-2 infection. TCRdb independently ran MiXCR on the 5' RACE reads; one entry per CDR3 protein. The sample includes about 81,000 distinct CDR3 sequences, around 5.6% of them seen just once. Sequencing used whole blood. The origin of the receptors is an adult who was a healthcare worker with PCR-confirmed SARS-CoV-2 infection or an uninfected control (not recorded which). CDR3s include the opening cysteine and the closing phenylalanine or tryptophan.

J gene: TRBJ2-1; V gene: TRBV7-6; CDR3 protein: CASSFGGDAVDEQFF
J gene: TRBJ1-2; V gene: TRBV20-1; CDR3 protein: CSAHLPGQGASGYTF
J gene: TRBJ1-5; V gene: TRBV20-1; CDR3 protein: CSARDRANQPQHF
J gene: TRBJ2-7; V gene: TRBV11-2; CDR3 protein: CASSPSPRTYEQYF
J gene: TRBJ2-3; V gene: TRBV14; CDR3 protein: CASSQDGKRGTDTQYF
J gene: TRBJ1-1; V gene: TRBV7-8; CDR3 protein: CASSFTPQAEAFF
J gene: TRBJ2-7; V gene: TRBV7-8; CDR3 protein: CASSQDRGHYYEQYF
J gene: TRBJ2-3; V gene: TRBV7-6; CDR3 protein: CASSAQLGDTQYF
J gene: TRBJ2-3; V gene: TRBV28; CDR3 protein: CASSQMNGRDTQYF
J gene: TRBJ2-2; V gene: TRBV3-1; CDR3 protein: CASSRGTTPNTGELFF
J gene: TRBJ2-2; V gene: TRBV11-3; CDR3 protein: CASSLHSANTGELFF
J gene: TRBJ1-5; V gene: TRBV6-2/TRBV6-3; CDR3 protein: CASSYRPDSSNQPQHF
J gene: TRBJ2-1; V gene: TRBV24-1; CDR3 protein: CATLGDSYNEQFF
J gene: TRBJ2-7; V gene: TRBV7-9; CDR3 protein: CASSAYGGPYEQYF
J gene: TRBJ1-1; V gene: TRBV18; CDR3 protein: CASSPQMNTEAFF